The clone carrying this TCR beta chain came up a few times. cDNA molecules, individually, were tagged with unique molecular identifiers. From the 5' RACE reads, TCRdb called clonotypes with MiXCR, one entry per CDR3 protein. Of approximately 64,000 distinct CDR3 sequences in the sample, 4% to 5.5% were seen once. Germline V gene sequence: CDR1 SGHNT, CDR2 YYREEE (reference sequence). The V and J ends lost 2 bases and 9 bases respectively, with 9 bases between them. This CDR3 comprises 12 residues. This record belongs to a study of early T cells in non-severe SARS-CoV-2 infection. The chain recombines TRBV5-4 with TRBJ2-1; no clear D. This sequence originates from an adult who was a healthcare worker with PCR-confirmed SARS-CoV-2 infection or an uninfected control (not recorded which). Input material: whole blood. The CDR3 is CASSFYVGEQFF. The CDR3 DNA is TGTGCCAGCAGCTTCTATGTAGGTGAGCAGTTCTTC.